These 28 T cell receptor beta chains came from one sample sequenced in a study of cytomegalovirus exposure and HLA in healthy donors. With 60 Vbeta and 13 Jbeta primers, the PCR was carried out. Repertoires were generated with immunoSEQ multiplex PCR, while TCRdb's copy carries only in-frame clones and drops some. Here the sample spans fewer than 150,000 clones, 76% being singletons. Sequencing used PBMCs. All receptors derive from a man aged 18 to 29 in good health and CMV-seronegative.

V gene TRBV5-1 combines with J gene TRBJ1-4; D may be TRBD1 (6 bases). The ends were cut back, 2 bases at V and 4 bases at J, with 6 bases in the middle. The CDR3 runs 13 residues. CDR1 is SGHRS and CDR2 is YFSETQ in the germline V gene. The CDR3 DNA is TGCGCCAGCAGCTTAGGGGGTAATGAAAAACTGTTTTTT. It encodes CASSLGGNEKLFF.

The chain links TRBV5-1 to TRBJ1-4, with TRBD1 identical over 7 bases. The CDR3 has 18 amino acids. The ends lost 5 bases at V and 0 bases at J; junction bases unmatched: 13. Germline CDR1 is SGHRS and CDR2 is YFSETQ. Here the CDR3 reads CASRAYRGTYATNEKLFF. CDR3 DNA sequence: TGCGCCAGCAGGGCCTACAGGGGAACCTATGCAACTAATGAAAAACTGTTTTTT.

The rearrangement links TRBV7-6 to TRBJ2-7; D is perhaps TRBD2 (6 bases). Per germline, CDR1 SGHVS and CDR2 FNYEAQ. This CDR3 region has 14 residues. Trimming shortened V by 1 base and J by 7 bases, and 14 bases separated the two germline ends. The CDR3 loop reads CASSLGGKAGEQYF. The CDR3 DNA follows: TGTGCCAGCAGCTTAGGTGGGAAAGCGGGTGAGCAGTACTTC.

The chain joins TRBV30 to TRBJ1-2; 7 nucleotides match TRBD1. Germline CDR1 and CDR2: GTSNPN and SVGIG (reference sequence). The CDR3 runs to 16 residues. The J segment lost 0 bases and the V segment lost 1 base, leaving 8 bases of the junction unmatched. CDR3 region: CAWSAGQPRANYGYTF. The DNA of the CDR3 is TGTGCCTGGAGTGCGGGACAGCCCAGAGCTAACTATGGCTACACCTTC.

This rearrangement joins TRBV7-8 to TRBJ2-3; 9 nucleotides align to TRBD2. V shed 0 bases and J 0 bases; nucleotides not matched to a gene: 10. CDR3 length: 19 residues. Germline V gene data show CDR1 as SGHVS and CDR2 as FQNEAQ. The CDR3 loop reads CASSLASGGPPSSTDTQYF. CDR3 DNA: TGTGCCAGCAGCTTAGCGAGCGGGGGGCCACCTTCTAGCACAGATACGCAGTATTTT.

The chain links TRBV7-2 to TRBJ2-3; D not resolved. Trimming cost V 2 bases and J 4 bases, with 7 bases left between them. The germline gives CDR1 SGHTA, CDR2 FQGNSA. The CDR3 covers 13 residues. CDR3 sequence: CASSLLEADTQYF. CDR3 DNA: TGTGCCAGCAGCTTACTTGAGGCAGATACGCAGTATTTT.

This chain links TRBV2 with TRBJ2-7, with 10 bases matching TRBD1. Trimming took 7 bases from V and 4 from J; bases not matched to a gene: 4. CDR1 SNHLY and CDR2 FYNNEI come from the germline V gene. This CDR3 region has 13 residues. The CDR3 spells CASNDRGPYEQYF. In DNA, the CDR3 is TGTGCCAGCAATGACAGGGGGCCTTACGAGCAGTACTTC.

This chain connects TRBV6-5 to TRBJ1-4; no clear D gene. Trimming removed 6 bases from V and 7 bases from J, with 9 bases in between. The CDR3 has 12 amino acids. CDR1 is MNHEY, CDR2 SVGAGI, per germline. This chain's CDR3 is CASRGDGEKLFF. As DNA, the CDR3 is TGTGCCAGCAGGGGAGATGGTGAAAAACTGTTTTTT.

The chain employs TRBV28 and TRBJ2-5, with a weak D call TRBD2 (5 bases). The J call may be incorrect, as the DNA end agrees better with TRBJ2-7. This CDR3 has 15 residues. From germline, CDR1 is MDHEN and CDR2 SYDVKM. CDR3 DNA: TGTGCCACCAAGACCAACACGGGGAGCGGCTACGAGCAGTACTTC. It yields the protein CATKTNTGSGYEQYF.

V is TRBV30 and J is TRBJ1-2; D call uncertain. The germline gives CDR1 GTSNPN, CDR2 SVGIG (reference sequence). V was trimmed by 3 bases and J by 6 bases, leaving 8 bases between them. The CDR3 has 11 residues. The chain's CDR3 is CAWRYGDGYTF. The CDR3 nucleotides read TGTGCCTGGAGGTACGGGGATGGCTACACCTTC.

This chain joins TRBV2 and TRBJ2-5, with D tentatively TRBD1 (6 bases). The J call may be wrong; the DNA end is better matched by TRBJ2-7. The CDR3 spans 14 residues. Germline CDR1 and CDR2: SNHLY and FYNNEI. The CDR3 here is CASSEAGVRDEQYF. The CDR3 DNA sequence: TGTGCCAGCAGTGAGGCAGGGGTTAGAGACGAGCAGTACTTC.

The chain carries TRBV9 and TRBJ2-3, with 7 bases that match TRBD2. Trimming cost V 3 bases and J 6 bases; bases outside gene matches: 7. The CDR3 extends over 14 amino acids. Per the germline V gene, CDR1 is SGDLS and CDR2 is YYNGEE. The CDR3 loop is CASSAFGGTDTQYF. The CDR3 bases are TGTGCCAGCAGCGCCTTCGGGGGGACCGATACGCAGTATTTT.

This chain connects TRBV6-4 to TRBJ2-3; 11 bases fit TRBD1. The CDR3 runs to 15 residues. CDR1 is MRHNA and CDR2 is SNTAGT in the germline V gene. V lost 2 bases and J lost 2; bases outside the gene matches: 0. CDR3 in DNA: TGTGCCAGCAGTGACGGACAGGGGGCCACAGATACGCAGTATTTT. Encoded protein: CASSDGQGATDTQYF.

The CDR3: CASRSQGSYGYTF. In DNA form, the CDR3 reads TGTGCCAGTAGGTCCCAGGGGAGCTATGGCTACACCTTC. The chain employs TRBV19 and TRBJ1-2; D is possibly TRBD1 (6 bases). The CDR3 extends over 13 amino acids. The V and J ends lost 6 bases and 4 bases respectively, with 12 bases between them. In germline, CDR1 is LNHDA, CDR2 SQIVND (reference sequence). Full variable domain (rest looked up from reference TRBV19 and TRBJ1-2): DGGITQSPKYLFRKEGQNVTLSCEQNLNHDAMYWYRQDPGQGLRLIYYSQIVNDFQKGDIAEGYSVSREKKESFPLTVTSAQKNPTAFYLCASRSQGSYGYTFGSGTRLTVV.

V usage is TRBV9 and J usage is TRBJ2-7; 14 bases align to TRBD2. The V and J ends lost 4 bases and 3 bases, in that order; junction bases with no gene match: 9. The CDR3 runs to 17 residues. Germline loops: CDR1 SGDLS, CDR2 YYNGEE. CDR3 in amino acids: CASSPAPGLAGDYEQYF. CDR3 DNA: TGTGCCAGCAGCCCCGCTCCGGGACTAGCGGGAGACTACGAGCAGTACTTC.

This clone was seen a handful of times. This chain connects TRBV7-6 to TRBJ1-1, with 8 bases aligning to TRBD1. Per germline, CDR1 SGHVS and CDR2 FNYEAQ. The V segment lost 8 bases and the J segment 2 bases; nucleotides outside the gene matches: 7. The CDR3 covers 14 residues. DNA of the CDR3: TGTGCCAGCGGAACAGGGGGAAGAAACACTGAAGCTTTCTTT. This translates into CASGTGGRNTEAFF.

This chain connects TRBV5-1 to TRBJ2-5; 8 bases match TRBD2. The end of the DNA fits TRBJ2-7 better, so the J call may be wrong. The CDR3 length is 14 residues. CDR1 is SGHRS, CDR2 YFSETQ, per germline. The CDR3 reads CASSSSGTSYEQYF. CDR3 DNA: TGCGCCAGCAGCTCTTCCGGGACTAGCTACGAGCAGTACTTC.

This clone was seen more than once but under ten times. V usage is TRBV7-5 and J usage is TRBJ2-3; no check of the table's D call, TRBD2, against the DNA was made. TRBV7-5 is labeled a pseudogene. There are 14 residues in the CDR3. The CDR3 region has the DNA TGTGTCAGAATCCCGGGGAGGGGGGGAGATACGCAGTATTTT. Translated, it gives CVRIPGRGGDTQYF.

This clone showed up just a few times. This rearrangement joins TRBV27 to TRBJ2-1, with a weak D call TRBD1 (5 bases). The length of the CDR3 is 15 residues. Germline assignment: CDR1 MNHEY and CDR2 SMNVEV (reference sequence). V gave up 5 bases and J gave up 2 bases, with 13 bases separating them. DNA for the CDR3: TGTGCCAGCAGTGGTGGGGCAGGTCCCTACAATGAGCAGTTCTTC. This gives the protein CASSGGAGPYNEQFF.

The J gene is TRBJ2-5, the V gene TRBV5-1; D gene ambiguous. The J call is in doubt because the DNA end fits TRBJ2-7 better. Germline V gives CDR1 SGHRS, CDR2 YFSETQ. CDR3 length equals 12 residues. The CDR3 loop is CASSADQYEQYF. Written as DNA, the CDR3 is TGCGCCAGCAGCGCGGATCAATACGAGCAGTACTTC.

V gene TRBV27 combines with J gene TRBJ2-1, with D maybe TRBD2 (6 bases). The germline gives CDR1 MNHEY, CDR2 SMNVEV (reference sequence). This CDR3 region has 17 residues. Trimming shortened V by 2 bases and J by 0 bases, and 14 bases separated the two germline ends. The CDR3 sequence: CASSLDGRRASYNEQFF. The CDR3 DNA is TGTGCCAGCAGTTTAGACGGGAGACGTGCCTCCTACAATGAGCAGTTCTTC.

The chain links TRBV9 to TRBJ2-4; no firm D call. The germline V and J ends were trimmed by 3 bases and 8 bases, with 12 bases remaining between them. Germline CDR1 and CDR2: SGDLS and YYNGEE. CDR3 length: 13 amino acids. CDR3 in amino acids: CASSAPRTDIQYF. The CDR3, as DNA: TGTGCCAGCAGCGCTCCCCGAACAGACATTCAGTACTTC.

The CDR3 sequence is CASSSPSGGAEAFF. The CDR3 nucleotides read TGCGCCAGCAGCTCGCCCTCCGGCGGGGCTGAAGCTTTCTTT. The J gene is TRBJ1-1, the V gene TRBV5-1; D unclear. Trimming removed 3 bases from V and 6 bases from J, with 15 bases in between. This CDR3 comprises 14 residues. Germline values: CDR1 SGHRS, CDR2 YFSETQ.

Turning to this clone: Additional DNA sequences in this sample encode the identical CDR3. The rearrangement links TRBV4-1 to TRBJ2-7; D may be TRBD1 (5 bases). CDR3 size: 15 residues. Germline V gene sequence: CDR1 MGHRA, CDR2 YSYEKL. Trimming pared 0 bases from V and 2 bases from J, leaving 11 bases between. CDR3 DNA sequence: TGCGCCAGCAGCCAAGACAGGGTAGGGACCTACGAGCAGTACTTC. Translating gives CASSQDRVGTYEQYF.

The chain combines TRBV7-2 with TRBJ2-3; D unclear. V was clipped by 0 bases and J by 3 bases, with 4 bases between them. The CDR3 runs 13 residues. Germline V gives CDR1 SGHTA, CDR2 FQGNSA. The CDR3 sequence is CASSLAATDTQYF. CDR3 DNA sequence: TGTGCCAGCAGCTTAGCGGCAACAGATACGCAGTATTTT.

V is TRBV7-2 and J is TRBJ1-2; no clear D gene. The CDR3 is 17 residues long. The germline CDR1 and CDR2 sequences are SGHTA and FQGNSA. Trimming pared 5 bases from V and 5 bases from J, leaving 24 bases between. CDR3 DNA: TGTGCCAGCAGCCTAAGCCCAGATACCCCAGCCGGGTATGGCTACACCTTC. Translation: CASSLSPDTPAGYGYTF.

The V call is TRBV5-1, the J call TRBJ2-1, with no clear D. V was shortened by 1 base and J by 8 bases, with 13 bases between the two germline ends. This CDR3 is built from 14 residues. CDR1 and CDR2 (germline): SGHRS, YFSETQ. The CDR3 sequence: CASSLNRGLDEQFF. The CDR3 region has the DNA TGCGCCAGCAGCTTGAATCGCGGCCTAGATGAGCAGTTCTTC. Full variable domain (outside the CDR3, taken from reference TRBV5-1 and TRBJ2-1): KAGVTQTPRYLIKTRGQQVTLSCSPISGHRSVSWYQQTPGQGLQFLFEYFSETQRNKGNFPGRFSGRQFSNSRSEMNVSTLELGDSALYLCASSLNRGLDEQFFGPGTRLTVL.

The chain carries TRBV19 and TRBJ1-1, with D maybe TRBD1 (6 bases). This CDR3 has 15 residues. Germline V gene sequence: CDR1 LNHDA, CDR2 SQIVND (reference sequence). V was clipped by 10 bases and J by 1 base, with 19 bases between them. The CDR3 nucleotides read TGTGCCACCTCGGACAGCCGAGGGCCGAACACTGAAGCTTTCTTT. Translated, it gives CATSDSRGPNTEAFF.